Each of the 28 T cell receptor beta chains below was sequenced from the same sample in a study of cytomegalovirus exposure and HLA in healthy donors. PCR used 60 Vbeta primers and 13 Jbeta primers. TCRdb's table, derived via immunoSEQ multiplex PCR, lists solely in-frame clones and lacks some. The sample has around 59,000 clones; about four fifths are singletons. The sample comprised PBMCs. Receptor source: a woman aged 40 to 50 in good health and CMV-seronegative.

This chain joins TRBV6-1 and TRBJ2-7, with D perhaps matching TRBD2 (7 bases). CDR3 length: 15 amino acids. V was cut by 0 bases and J by 5 bases, with 14 bases left in between. Germline assignment: CDR1 MNHNS and CDR2 SASEGT. CDR3 in amino acids: CASSEAGGAGDEQYF. The CDR3 nucleotides are TGTGCCAGCAGTGAAGCGGGGGGGGCGGGCGACGAGCAGTACTTC.

This clone was detected only once. The chain recombines TRBV4-1 with TRBJ2-3; 7 positions agree with TRBD1. The CDR3 sequence is 17 residues long. Per the germline V gene, CDR1 is MGHRA and CDR2 is YSYEKL. The trim removed 3 bases at V and 0 bases at J, leaving 9 bases unmatched. CDR3 sequence (DNA): TGCGCCAGCAGCCATCTTCGACAGGGTACTAGCACAGATACGCAGTATTTT. This gives the protein CASSHLRQGTSTDTQYF.

V gene TRBV7-9 combines with J gene TRBJ2-1; D call uncertain. CDR3 length: 13 amino acids. Trimming shortened V by 3 bases and J by 5 bases, and 8 bases separated the two germline ends. Germline values: CDR1 SEHNR, CDR2 FQNEAQ (reference sequence). CDR3 in amino acids: CASSLNTNNEQFF. CDR3 in DNA: TGTGCCAGCAGCTTGAACACGAACAATGAGCAGTTCTTC.

V usage is TRBV27 and J usage is TRBJ2-3; no clear D gene. The V end lost 2 bases, the J end lost 0 bases, and 9 bases lay between the germline ends. Germline V gene lookup returns CDR1 MNHEY and CDR2 SMNVEV (reference sequence). The CDR3 totals 15 residues. The CDR3 DNA sequence: TGTGCCAGCAGTTTAGAGTCTCCTAGCACAGATACGCAGTATTTT. Translated, it gives CASSLESPSTDTQYF.

This chain joins TRBV10-3 and TRBJ1-4; D is possibly TRBD1 (5 bases). The CDR3 covers 15 residues. The ends were cut back, 4 bases at V and 7 bases at J, with 16 bases in the middle. CDR1 ENHRY and CDR2 SYGVKD come from the germline V gene. The CDR3 here is CAISASFGGGEKLFF. In DNA form, the CDR3 reads TGTGCCATCAGTGCTTCCTTCGGGGGGGGTGAAAAACTGTTTTTT.

J is TRBJ2-7 and V is TRBV6-5; 11 nucleotides agree with TRBD2. Germline-derived CDR1 and CDR2 are MNHEY and SVGAGI. V was clipped by 7 bases and J by 5 bases; unmatched bases: 10. This CDR3 is built from 15 residues. The CDR3 loop is CASTSSSGRVDEQYF. The DNA of the CDR3 is TGTGCCAGCACCTCCAGTAGCGGGAGGGTCGACGAGCAGTACTTC.

This clone was counted a single time. The V gene is TRBV27, the J gene TRBJ2-3; no definite D call. CDR1 MNHEY and CDR2 SMNVEV come from the germline V gene (reference sequence). This CDR3 spans 13 amino acids. Trimming removed 1 base at V and 1 base at J, with 3 bases between. CDR3 amino acids: CASSLFGTDTQYF. The DNA of the CDR3 is TGTGCCAGCAGTTTATTCGGCACAGATACGCAGTATTTT.

For this clone: Distinct nucleotide sequences in the sample also encode this CDR3. The J gene is TRBJ2-2, the V gene TRBV30, with D possibly being TRBD1 (5 bases). The CDR3 is 17 amino acids. In germline, CDR1 is GTSNPN, CDR2 SVGIG (reference sequence). V shed 0 bases and J shed 2 bases, with 16 bases lying between them. The CDR3 protein is CAWSVGSPRTNTGELFF. As DNA, the CDR3 is TGTGCCTGGAGTGTAGGTTCCCCCAGGACAAACACCGGGGAGCTGTTTTTT.

V and J are TRBV15 and TRBJ1-1; D might be TRBD1 (5 bases). CDR1 is LNHNV and CDR2 is YYDKDF in the germline V gene (reference sequence). Trimming took off 2 bases at V and 4 bases at J, with 11 bases between the two ends. This CDR3 has 14 amino acids. Here the CDR3 DNA reads TGTGCCACCAGCAGAACCAGGGAGGGCACTGAAGCTTTCTTT. This sequence encodes CATSRTREGTEAFF.

The V call is TRBV4-1, the J call TRBJ1-1, with TRBD1 matching over 8 bases. Unmatched junction bases numbered 12, after V lost 0 bases and J lost 0 bases. CDR1 and CDR2 (germline): MGHRA, YSYEKL. The CDR3 is made up of 19 amino acids. Written as DNA, the CDR3 is TGCGCCAGCAGCCAAGAGCCCCCCGCCCCGGGACAGGTGAACACTGAAGCTTTCTTT. This gives the protein CASSQEPPAPGQVNTEAFF.

The rearrangement joins TRBV7-3 to TRBJ2-1, with D perhaps matching TRBD1 (5 bases). V gave up 3 bases and J gave up 2 bases, with 11 bases separating them. This CDR3 comprises 15 residues. Germline V lookup: CDR1 SGHTA, CDR2 FQGTGA. The CDR3 spells CASSFQGTPYNEQFF. As DNA, the CDR3 is TGTGCCAGCAGCTTCCAGGGAACCCCCTACAATGAGCAGTTCTTC.

The rearrangement joins TRBV19 to TRBJ2-3, with a weak D call TRBD2 (6 bases). CDR1 LNHDA and CDR2 SQIVND come from the germline V gene (reference sequence). This CDR3 comprises 17 residues. Between the trimmed V and J ends, which lost 6 bases and 9 bases, there was a span of 28 bases. This CDR3 reads CASSFRMGGGPEFTQYF. In DNA, the CDR3 is TGTGCCAGTAGCTTCAGGATGGGAGGAGGGCCCGAGTTCACGCAGTATTTT.

This chain links TRBV6-1 with TRBJ2-7; D possibly corresponds to TRBD1 (6 bases). Germline CDR1 MNHNS, CDR2 SASEGT. The CDR3 sequence is 13 residues long. Trimming stripped 7 bases from V and 2 bases from J, with 12 bases between. CDR3 DNA sequence: TGTGCCAGCAAATGGACAGACGCCTACGAGCAGTACTTC. Its protein is CASKWTDAYEQYF.

The rearrangement uses TRBV27 and TRBJ2-1; possibly TRBD1 for D (5 bases). This CDR3 region has 14 residues. With 5 bases removed from V and 1 base from J, the gap between germline ends came to 9 bases. CDR1 and CDR2 from the germline V gene are MNHEY and SMNVEV (reference sequence). CDR3 in DNA: TGTGCCAGCAGTAAAGGGGAATCCTACAATGAGCAGTTCTTC. Residues: CASSKGESYNEQFF.

This clone was found a few times. The chain uses TRBV4-3 and TRBJ2-3, with 9 bases identical to TRBD2. The CDR3 contains 15 residues. With V trimmed by 0 bases and J by 12 bases, 10 bases remained unmatched. The germline V gene has CDR1 LGHNA and CDR2 YSLEER. The CDR3 loop reads CASSQEALAGILQYF. The DNA for the CDR3 is TGCGCCAGCAGCCAAGAAGCCCTAGCGGGGATTCTCCAGTATTTT.

The chain recombines TRBV28 with TRBJ1-1, with a tentative D call TRBD1 (5 bases). Germline V gives CDR1 MDHEN, CDR2 SYDVKM. Deletions cut 2 bases from V and 7 bases from J, with 11 bases between. The CDR3 is made up of 13 amino acids. CDR3 in amino acids: CASSLPQTDEAFF. The CDR3, as DNA: TGTGCCAGCAGTTTACCTCAGACAGATGAAGCTTTCTTT.

J is TRBJ2-1 and V is TRBV7-3, with D maybe TRBD2 (6 bases). Between the trimmed V and J ends, which lost 4 bases and 8 bases, there was a span of 15 bases. Germline values: CDR1 SGHTA, CDR2 FQGTGA. CDR3 length equals 14 residues. The CDR3 loop is CASSSSTRRDEQFF. CDR3 in DNA: TGTGCCAGCAGCTCATCAACCCGGAGGGATGAGCAGTTCTTC.

This clone was seen a handful of times. The V gene is TRBV2, the J gene TRBJ2-7; 8 nucleotides line up with TRBD1. The CDR3 contains 16 residues. J lost 0 bases, V lost 4 bases, and 8 bases had no gene match. Per germline, CDR1 SNHLY and CDR2 FYNNEI. The CDR3 DNA follows: TGTGCCAGCAGTGGTAGGACAGGGCGTAGCTCCTACGAGCAGTACTTC. It yields the protein CASSGRTGRSSYEQYF.

This chain connects TRBV19 to TRBJ2-3, with 7 nucleotides matching TRBD1. The trim removed 5 bases at V and 0 bases at J, leaving 11 bases unmatched. The CDR3 is 17 residues long. The germline V gene has CDR1 LNHDA and CDR2 SQIVND (reference sequence). CDR3 region: CASSVPQGLSSTDTQYF. The DNA of the CDR3 is TGTGCCAGTAGTGTACCACAGGGGCTCTCTAGCACAGATACGCAGTATTTT.

In this sample, this clone turned up once. V usage is TRBV19 and J usage is TRBJ1-2; TRBD1 matches at 9 bases. The CDR3 loop spans 15 amino acids. Germline loops: CDR1 LNHDA, CDR2 SQIVND (reference sequence). With V trimmed by 4 bases and J by 3 bases, 6 bases remained unmatched. The CDR3 sequence: CASSTRDRDDYGYTF. CDR3 coding DNA: TGTGCCAGTAGTACTAGGGACAGGGATGACTATGGCTACACCTTC. The variable domain in full, completed from reference TRBV19 and TRBJ1-2, reads DGGITQSPKYLFRKEGQNVTLSCEQNLNHDAMYWYRQDPGQGLRLIYYSQIVNDFQKGDIAEGYSVSREKKESFPLTVTSAQKNPTAFYLCASSTRDRDDYGYTFGSGTRLTVV.

The gene calls are TRBV21-1 and TRBJ2-2; the tabulated D call, TRBD2, remains unverified against the DNA. TRBV21-1 is listed as a pseudogene. The CDR3 has 16 residues. CDR3 amino acids: CASSCEREPDTGELFF. Here the CDR3 DNA reads TGTGCCAGCAGCTGTGAGCGGGAGCCAGACACCGGGGAGCTGTTTTTT.

Only a few counts were recorded for this clone. V is TRBV25-1 and J is TRBJ1-1; 9 bases are a match to TRBD1. There are 16 residues in the CDR3. In germline, CDR1 is MGHDK, CDR2 SYGVNS. The V gene end was trimmed by 4 bases and the J gene end by 3 bases; junction bases not matched to a gene: 9. CDR3 sequence reads: CASSATGGAVDTEAFF. The CDR3 nucleotides read TGTGCCAGCAGTGCCACAGGGGGCGCGGTGGACACTGAAGCTTTCTTT.

This chain joins TRBV7-9 and TRBJ1-2; TRBD1 might be the D (6 bases). Germline CDR1 and CDR2: SEHNR and FQNEAQ (reference sequence). Trimming left V 5 bases short and J 8 bases short, with 12 bases between. This CDR3 is built from 12 residues. CDR3 nucleotides: TGTGCCAGCAGCCTACAGGGTGGAGGCTACACCTTC. It is translated as CASSLQGGGYTF.

Here the CDR3 DNA reads TGTGCCAGCAGCCCCAGGACAGGGTGGAACGAGCAGTACTTC. Translated, it gives CASSPRTGWNEQYF. The rearrangement uses TRBV7-3 and TRBJ2-7; TRBD1 matches at 8 bases. Germline CDR1 SGHTA, CDR2 FQGTGA. This CDR3 region has 14 residues. The V and J ends lost 5 bases and 5 bases, in that order; junction bases with no gene match: 8.

The chain uses TRBV5-1 and TRBJ2-3; D not certain. This CDR3 spans 13 amino acids. Germline V gives CDR1 SGHRS, CDR2 YFSETQ. V dropped 4 bases and J dropped 5 bases, with 11 bases sitting between them. Here the CDR3 reads CASSKPPGDTQYF. In DNA form, the CDR3 reads TGCGCCAGCAGCAAGCCCCCGGGAGATACGCAGTATTTT.

J is TRBJ2-7 and V is TRBV6-5; 8 nucleotides line up with TRBD1. After removal of 6 bases from V and 5 bases from J, the junction contained 9 bases not matched to a gene. The CDR3 contains 14 residues. The germline gives CDR1 MNHEY, CDR2 SVGAGI. CDR3 amino acids: CASSPGQGSNEQYF. As DNA, the CDR3 is TGTGCCAGCAGCCCCGGACAGGGAAGCAACGAGCAGTACTTC.

This clone was seen a single time. The chain joins TRBV7-8 to TRBJ2-1; 11 bases match TRBD2. The CDR3 loop spans 20 amino acids. Germline lookup yields CDR1 SGHVS and CDR2 FQNEAQ. Trimming took 0 bases from V and 0 from J; bases not matched to a gene: 10. The CDR3 nucleotides read TGTGCCAGCAGCTTAGCTCGGCTCCTAGCGGGAGGAACCTCCTACAATGAGCAGTTCTTC. Translated, it gives CASSLARLLAGGTSYNEQFF.

This rearrangement joins TRBV5-4 to TRBJ2-3; 8 nucleotides agree with TRBD1. The CDR3 length is 16 residues. Germline values: CDR1 SGHNT, CDR2 YYREEE (reference sequence). The ends lost 4 bases at V and 3 bases at J; junction bases unmatched: 10. This CDR3 reads CASSRPGQAQTDTQYF. CDR3 bases: TGTGCCAGCAGCCGACCGGGACAGGCGCAGACAGATACGCAGTATTTT.